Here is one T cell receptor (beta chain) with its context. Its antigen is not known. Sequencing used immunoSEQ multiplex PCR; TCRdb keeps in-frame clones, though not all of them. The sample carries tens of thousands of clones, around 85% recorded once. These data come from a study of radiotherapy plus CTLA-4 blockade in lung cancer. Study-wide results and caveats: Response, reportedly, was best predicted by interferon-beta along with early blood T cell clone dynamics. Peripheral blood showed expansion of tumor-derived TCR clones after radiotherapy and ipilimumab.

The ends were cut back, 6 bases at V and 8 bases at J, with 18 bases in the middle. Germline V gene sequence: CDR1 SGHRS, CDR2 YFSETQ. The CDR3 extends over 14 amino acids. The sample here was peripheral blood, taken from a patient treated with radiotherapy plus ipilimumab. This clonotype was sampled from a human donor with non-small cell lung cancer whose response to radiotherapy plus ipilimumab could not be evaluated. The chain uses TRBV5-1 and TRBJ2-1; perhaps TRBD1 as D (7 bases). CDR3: CASTRVRGAYEQFF. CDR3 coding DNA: TGCGCCAGCACCAGAGTCAGGGGGGCGTATGAGCAGTTCTTC.